A single sample gave rise to the 2 T cell receptor beta chains below, sequenced in a study of OX40 agonist ivuxolimab in advanced cancers. TCRdb's copy holds only in-frame clones and misses some; the assay was immunoSEQ multiplex PCR. This repertoire shows approximately 82,000 clones, about 90% found once; its top ten account for about 0.57%. The source was CD4+ or CD8+ T cells sorted from blood, collected in a trial of the OX40 agonist ivuxolimab. Receptors originate from an adult with an advanced solid tumor such as melanoma, head and neck, liver or kidney cancer.

V usage is TRBV11-2 and J usage is TRBJ2-7; the match to TRBD1 covers 7 bases. Germline lookup yields CDR1 SGHAT and CDR2 FQNNGV. The CDR3 runs to 14 residues. The V and J ends lost 4 bases and 2 bases, in that order; junction bases with no gene match: 5. CDR3 region: CASSSYRGTYEQYF. For the CDR3, the DNA is TGTGCCAGCAGCTCCTACAGGGGCACCTACGAGCAGTACTTC.

The chain employs TRBV5-6 and TRBJ2-1, with D perhaps given as TRBD1 or TRBD2 (5 bases each). The CDR3 is 12 residues long. Trimming took off 4 bases at V and 15 bases at J, with 17 bases between the two ends. Per germline, CDR1 SGHDT and CDR2 YYEEEE. CDR3: CASSLGRLTSFF. The CDR3 coding sequence is TGTGCCAGCAGCCTGGGACGCTTGACGTCGTTCTTC.